One T cell receptor (beta chain) is described in this entry. This sample was included in a study of blood T cell repertoires in COVID-19. Study-level information: Specimens from acute and convalescent COVID-19 originated in the United States, Italy and Spain. Sources were T cells, B-cell-depleted T cells, or PBMCs; the material itself was cDNA or gDNA.

In the study's own analysis: Quantification of nucleated cells was approximated via reference gene primer amplification. Assay used: immunoSEQ multiplex PCR; TCRdb lists only in-frame clones, some missing. V and J calls and clone size are as listed in that table; D and trimming were resolved from the DNA. The sample contains over 150,000 clones, 90% of which appear only once. This clonotype was obtained from a man aged 45 to 65 with acute or convalescent COVID-19. The sample taken for sequencing was peripheral blood.

CDR3 DNA sequence: TGTGCCACCGGGAAGGCAACTAATGAAAAACTGTTTTTT. Encoded protein: CATGKATNEKLFF. The V gene is TRBV25-1, the J gene TRBJ1-4, with D unclear. Trimming pared 10 bases from V and 0 bases from J, leaving 9 bases between. The CDR3 has 13 amino acids. Germline lookup yields CDR1 MGHDK and CDR2 SYGVNS.